The T cell receptor beta chain described here comes from a study of beta chain features in type 1 diabetes. General study points: Shorter TCRB CDR3s, moderately but significantly so, were found in Type 1 diabetes patients in all four CD4+ subsets. The study found that naive, central memory and Treg TCRB repertoires appeared more similar in patients than in healthy donors.

The study reverse transcribed the entire isolated RNA, so it sequenced expressed TCRB transcripts. The method was immunoSEQ multiplex PCR; TCRdb's version includes in-frame clones alone and lacks a portion of them. The sample lists about 260,000 clones, about 20% occurring once. This clone was detected a few times. Its antigen is undetermined. The receptor was derived from a woman aged 40 to 55 with type 1 diabetes. Sequenced sample: naive CD4+ T cells from blood.

The CDR3 reads CASSQDRSTTGDNLGEAFF. The CDR3 DNA is TGTGCCAGCAGCCAAGATCGATCTACAACAGGGGATAATTTAGGTGAAGCTTTCTTT. The V gene is TRBV4-2, the J gene TRBJ1-1; 7 nucleotides line up with TRBD1. V trimming: 0 bases; J trimming: 7 bases; junction bases outside the gene matches: 20. CDR3 length: 19 amino acids. Germline V lookup: CDR1 LGHNA, CDR2 YNFKEQ.